This T cell receptor (beta chain) originates from a study of blood T cell repertoires in COVID-19. The CDR3 spans 18 residues. Some clones are missing from TCRdb's copy, which holds only in-frame ones; the method was immunoSEQ multiplex PCR. The sample carries about 150,000 clones, around 91% recorded once. In its sample, this clone was seen once. V and J are TRBV12-1 and TRBJ2-2; TRBD2 was called by the table and not checked on the DNA. TRBV12-1 is tagged as a pseudogene. Sequenced sample: peripheral blood. This clonotype originated in a woman in her thirties or forties with acute or convalescent COVID-19. Here the CDR3 DNA reads TGTGCCAGCAGCTTTGTACCCCCCAGCGGGGGGGCGACCGGGGAGCTGTTTTTT. Translating it yields CASSFVPPSGGATGELFF.